This T cell receptor (beta chain) was retrieved from a study of T cells in Graves' hyperthyroidism and ophthalmopathy. Overall study results and limits: Separating ophthalmopathy from stable hyperthyroidism was achieved by a 13 V-J model. Among clonotypes expanded in thyroid above 0.001, most were also found in blood.

This CDR3 has 16 residues. The germline V gene encodes CDR1 DFQATT and CDR2 SNEGSKA (reference sequence). RNA transcripts served as the template for amplifying TCR beta CDR3 regions. HTBI primers were used for first-round RT-PCR of the TCR CDR3. TCRdb independently ran MiXCR on the multiplex PCR reads; one entry per CDR3 protein. This sample has over 300,000 distinct CDR3 sequences, with about 14% found just once. Regarding this clonotype: Its antigen is unknown.

The V gene is TRBV20-1, the J gene TRBJ2-7, with TRBD2 matching 8 bases. Gene TRBJ2-1 matches the end of the DNA better, so the J call may be wrong. The sequenced sample consisted of blood. The sequence was obtained from a woman aged 55-70 years with Graves' hyperthyroidism. The CDR3 nucleotides are TGCAGTGCTAGAGATAGTTCAGCGGGAGCGAACTACGAGCAGTTCTTC. It translates to CSARDSSAGANYEQFF.